This T cell receptor (beta chain) came from a study of Graves' ophthalmopathy and Graves' hyperthyroidism. General study findings and limits: In blood appeared most of the expanded thyroid clonotypes whose frequency exceeded 0.001.

Per germline, CDR1 SGHAT and CDR2 FQNNGV. CDR3 length: 15 amino acids. Deletions cut 0 bases from V and 6 bases from J, with 15 bases between. Amplification from RNA transcripts yielded the TCR beta CDR3 regions. First-round RT-PCR with HTBI primers preceded a second-round multiplex PCR. MiXCR, applied by TCRdb to the multiplex PCR reads, yields one record per CDR3 protein. The repertoire holds fewer than 650,000 distinct CDR3 sequences, with about 20% as singletons. Details on this clonotype: Its antigen remains unknown.

New diagnoses, under 2 months' duration, and ages 18 to 65 characterized the hyperthyroidism patients. Other autoimmune diseases, uncontrolled infections, pregnancy or lactation ruled patients out of participation. The TCR originated in a woman aged 18-29 years with stable Graves' hyperthyroidism. Some clones in this sample may be carry-over from other donors' samples. Material: peripheral blood. The chain combines TRBV11-2 with TRBJ2-7; D perhaps matches TRBD2 (5 bases). CDR3 DNA sequence: TGTGCCAGCAGCTTAGATGGAGCGGTTCGGGTCGAGCAGTACTTC. Translated, it gives CASSLDGAVRVEQYF.